This TCR beta chain was sequenced for a study of molecular identifiers for immune sequencing clone quantification. The wider study: With replicates, the RNA of about 19,000 or 110,000 naive CD8 cells was split five ways and four were sequenced. Notes on the study in general: Spiked Jurkat TCR RNA equivalent to one cell was reportedly detectable in about a million naive cells.

This clonotype appeared many times. Antigen: not known. TCR libraries were built in bulk with a published protocol and specific TCR primers. TCRdb reprocessed the PCR reads via MiXCR and lists one record per CDR3 protein. This repertoire shows about 640,000 distinct CDR3 sequences, about 20% found once; its top ten account for 0.7% to 1%. V was pared by 3 bases and J by 4 bases, with 8 bases between. Germline loops: CDR1 SQVTM, CDR2 ANQGSEA. The CDR3 contains 12 residues. Naive CD8 T cell sorting was performed on the CD8+CD4-CCR7+CD45RA+ phenotype. What was sequenced was naive CD8+ T cells from blood, with Jurkat cell RNA spiked in. Indicated subset: FACS-sorted CD8+CD4-CCR7+CD45RA+ naive T cells. The TCR originated in a human donor in good health. Some libraries in this study had Jurkat cell RNA spiked in. This chain uses TRBV29-1 with TRBJ2-3; D remains unclear. CDR3 sequence reads: CSVEGSSDTQYF. Here the CDR3 DNA reads TGCAGCGTTGAGGGGTCATCAGATACGCAGTATTTT.